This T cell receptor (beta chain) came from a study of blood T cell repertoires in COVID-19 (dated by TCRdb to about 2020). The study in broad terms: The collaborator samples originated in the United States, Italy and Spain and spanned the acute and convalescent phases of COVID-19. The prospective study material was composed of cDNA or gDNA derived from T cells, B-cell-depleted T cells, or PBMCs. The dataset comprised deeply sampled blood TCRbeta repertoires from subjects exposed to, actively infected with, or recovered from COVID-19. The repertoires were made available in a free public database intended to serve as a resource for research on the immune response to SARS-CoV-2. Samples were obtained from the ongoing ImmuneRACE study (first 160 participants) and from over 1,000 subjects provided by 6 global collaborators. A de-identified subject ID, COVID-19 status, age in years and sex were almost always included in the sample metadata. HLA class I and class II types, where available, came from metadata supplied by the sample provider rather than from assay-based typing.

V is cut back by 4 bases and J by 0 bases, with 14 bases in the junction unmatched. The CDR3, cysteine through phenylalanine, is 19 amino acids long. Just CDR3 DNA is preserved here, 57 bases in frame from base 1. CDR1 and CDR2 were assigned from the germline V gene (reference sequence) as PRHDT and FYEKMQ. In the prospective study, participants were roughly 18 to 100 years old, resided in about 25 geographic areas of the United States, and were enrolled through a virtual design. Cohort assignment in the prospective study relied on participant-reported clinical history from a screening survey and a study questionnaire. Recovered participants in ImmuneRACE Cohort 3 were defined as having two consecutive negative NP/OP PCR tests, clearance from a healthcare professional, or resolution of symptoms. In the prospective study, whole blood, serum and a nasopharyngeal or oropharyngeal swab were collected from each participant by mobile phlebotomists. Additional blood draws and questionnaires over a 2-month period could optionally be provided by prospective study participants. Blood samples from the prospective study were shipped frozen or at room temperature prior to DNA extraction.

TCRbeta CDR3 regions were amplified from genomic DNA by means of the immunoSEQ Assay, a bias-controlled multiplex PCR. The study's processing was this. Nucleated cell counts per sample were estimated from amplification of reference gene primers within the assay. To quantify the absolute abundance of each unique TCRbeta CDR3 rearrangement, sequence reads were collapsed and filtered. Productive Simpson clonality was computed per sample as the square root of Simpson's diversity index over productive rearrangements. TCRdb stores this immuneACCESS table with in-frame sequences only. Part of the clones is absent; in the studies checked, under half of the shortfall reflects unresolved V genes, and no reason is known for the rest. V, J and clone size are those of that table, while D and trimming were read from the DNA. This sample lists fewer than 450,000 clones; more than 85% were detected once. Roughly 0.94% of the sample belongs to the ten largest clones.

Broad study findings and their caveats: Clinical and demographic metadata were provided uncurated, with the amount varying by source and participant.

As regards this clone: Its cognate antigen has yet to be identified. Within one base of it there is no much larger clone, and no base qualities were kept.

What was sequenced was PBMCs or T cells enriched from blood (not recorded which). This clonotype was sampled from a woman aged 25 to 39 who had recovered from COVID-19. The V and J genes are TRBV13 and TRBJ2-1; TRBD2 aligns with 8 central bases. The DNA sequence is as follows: TGTGCCAGCAGCTCCCTTTCCCGGCGGGGGGCAAGCTCCTACAATGAGCAGTTCTTC. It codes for CASSSLSRRGASSYNEQFF.